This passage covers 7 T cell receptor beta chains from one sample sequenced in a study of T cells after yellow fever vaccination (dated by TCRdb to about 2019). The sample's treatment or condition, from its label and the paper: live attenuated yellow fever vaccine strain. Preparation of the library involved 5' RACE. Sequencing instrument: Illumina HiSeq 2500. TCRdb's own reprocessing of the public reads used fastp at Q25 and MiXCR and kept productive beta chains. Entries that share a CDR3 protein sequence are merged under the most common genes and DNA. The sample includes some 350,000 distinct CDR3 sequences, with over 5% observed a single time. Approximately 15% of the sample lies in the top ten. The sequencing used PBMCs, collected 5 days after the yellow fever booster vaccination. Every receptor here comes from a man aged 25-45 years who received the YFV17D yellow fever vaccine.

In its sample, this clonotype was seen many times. In nucleotides, the CDR3 is TGTGCCAGCAGCTCTACCGGGCAAGGCTACGAGCAGTACTTC. It encodes CASSSTGQGYEQYF. This chain connects TRBV5-5 to TRBJ2-7, with D uncertain. The CDR3 totals 14 residues. V was shortened by 3 bases and J by 3 bases, with 13 bases between the two germline ends. Germline CDR1 is SGHKS and CDR2 is YYEKEE (reference sequence). The whole variable domain, filled in from reference TRBV5-5 and TRBJ2-7, reads DAGVTQSPTHLIKTRGQQVTLRCSPISGHKSVSWYQQVLGQGPQFIFQYYEKEERGRGNFPDRFSARQFPNYSSELNVNALLLGDSALYLCASSSTGQGYEQYFGPGTRLTVT.

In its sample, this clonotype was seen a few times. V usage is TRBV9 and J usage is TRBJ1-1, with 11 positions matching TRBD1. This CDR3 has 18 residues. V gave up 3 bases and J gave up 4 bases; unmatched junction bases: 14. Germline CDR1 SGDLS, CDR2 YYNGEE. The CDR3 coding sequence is TGTGCCAGCAGCGCCCCTTCTGGGACAGGGGGGCATGGCACTGAAGCTTTCTTT. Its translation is CASSAPSGTGGHGTEAFF.

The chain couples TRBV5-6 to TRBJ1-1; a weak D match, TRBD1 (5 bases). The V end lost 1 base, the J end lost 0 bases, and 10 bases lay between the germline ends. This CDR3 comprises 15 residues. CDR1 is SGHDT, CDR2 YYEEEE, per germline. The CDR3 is CASSLNGRVNTEAFF. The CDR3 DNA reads TGTGCCAGCAGCTTGAACGGCAGGGTGAACACTGAAGCTTTCTTT.

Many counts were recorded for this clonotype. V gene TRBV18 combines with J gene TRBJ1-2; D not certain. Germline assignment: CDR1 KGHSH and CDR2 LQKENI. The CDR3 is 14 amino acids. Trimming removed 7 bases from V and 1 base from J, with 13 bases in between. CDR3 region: CASFASAGNYGYTF. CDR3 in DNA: TGTGCCAGCTTCGCAAGCGCGGGTAACTATGGCTACACCTTC. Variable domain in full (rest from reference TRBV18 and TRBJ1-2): NAGVMQNPRHLVRRRGQEARLRCSPMKGHSHVYWYRQLPEEGLKFMVYLQKENIIDESGMPKERFSAEFPKEGPSILRIQQVVRGDSAAYFCASFASAGNYGYTFGSGTRLTVV.

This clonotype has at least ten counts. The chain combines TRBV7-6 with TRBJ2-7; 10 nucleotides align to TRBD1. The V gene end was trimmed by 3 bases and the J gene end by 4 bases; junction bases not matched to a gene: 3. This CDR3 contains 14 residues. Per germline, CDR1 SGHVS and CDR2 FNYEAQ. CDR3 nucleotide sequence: TGTGCCAGCAGCTTCCGGGACAGGGGTTACGAGCAGTACTTC. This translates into CASSFRDRGYEQYF.

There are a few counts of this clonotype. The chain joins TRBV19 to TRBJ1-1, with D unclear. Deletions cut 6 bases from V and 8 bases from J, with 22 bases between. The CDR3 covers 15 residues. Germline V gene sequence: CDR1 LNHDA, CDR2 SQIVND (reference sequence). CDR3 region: CASSLSPFDNPEAFF. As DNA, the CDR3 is TGTGCCAGTAGCCTCTCACCCTTCGACAATCCCGAAGCTTTCTTT.

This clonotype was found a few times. CDR3 nucleotide sequence: TGTGCCAGCAGCCAAGGAATGACATTTAGCAATCAGCCCCAGCATTTT. Translation: CASSQGMTFSNQPQHF. This sequence joins TRBV4-2 and TRBJ1-5; D unclear. Germline CDR1 is LGHNA and CDR2 is YNFKEQ. The CDR3 runs to 16 residues. The V and J ends lost 1 base and 0 bases respectively, with 10 bases between them.